The 9 T cell receptor beta chains in this list originate from one sample, sequenced in a study of blood T cell repertoires in COVID-19. Data came from immunoSEQ multiplex PCR; TCRdb stores just in-frame clones and leaves some out. The table has more than 75,000 clones, 70% to 90% seen once. Sample: peripheral blood. Receptors originate from a woman in her seventies with acute or convalescent COVID-19.

The chain couples TRBV7-8 to TRBJ2-7, with D maybe TRBD1 (6 bases). CDR3 length: 15 amino acids. Germline CDR1 is SGHVS and CDR2 is FQNEAQ. With 2 bases removed from V and 4 bases from J, the gap between germline ends came to 15 bases. CDR3 sequence reads: CASSLRDGRGYEQYV. CDR3 nucleotide sequence: TGTGCCAGCAGCTTAAGAGATGGCAGGGGATACGAGCAGTACGTC.

The chain recombines TRBV24-1 with TRBJ2-2; perhaps TRBD2 as D (6 bases). Trimming took off 10 bases at V and 8 bases at J, with 19 bases between the two ends. This CDR3 comprises 14 residues. The V gene's germline CDR1 is KGHDR and CDR2 SFDVKD. The CDR3 nucleotides read TGTGCCACGCGGGACTCCTTCGCTCGTGGGGAGCTGTTTTTT. Protein: CATRDSFARGELFF.

This clone was observed a single time. This sequence joins TRBV6-2 or TRBV6-3 and TRBJ2-2; 9 nucleotides agree with TRBD2. The CDR3 contains 15 residues. Germline V gene lookup returns CDR1 MNHEY and CDR2 SVGEGT. After removal of 3 bases from V and 4 bases from J, the junction contained 3 bases not matched to a gene. CDR3 loop: CASSYAGGTTGELFF. For the CDR3, the DNA is TGTGCCAGCAGTTATGCGGGGGGGACCACCGGGGAGCTGTTTTTT.

V and J are TRBV7-9 and TRBJ1-2, with D possibly TRBD1 on 6 matching bases. The CDR3 totals 13 residues. Trimming cost V 2 bases and J 2 bases, with 6 bases left between them. The germline CDR1 and CDR2 sequences are SEHNR and FQNEAQ (reference sequence). The CDR3 nucleotides read TGTGCCAGCAGCTTACAGGGGAACTATGGCTACACCTTC. Its translation is CASSLQGNYGYTF.

The gene calls are TRBV3-1 (or the pseudogene TRBV3-2) and TRBJ2-5; 8 nucleotides line up with TRBD1. Germline V gives CDR1 LGHDT, CDR2 YNNKEL (reference sequence). Trimming took 6 bases from V and 3 from J; bases not matched to a gene: 12. CDR3 size: 16 residues. CDR3 sequence (DNA): TGTGCCAGCAGGCCCCCCGGGACAGGATTGGAAGAGACCCAGTACTTC. Its translation is CASRPPGTGLEETQYF.

The chain links TRBV14 to TRBJ2-1; a weak D match, TRBD2 (5 bases). The germline CDR1 and CDR2 sequences are SGHDN and FVKESK. V gave up 4 bases and J gave up 2 bases, with 18 bases separating them. This CDR3 has 17 residues. The CDR3 sequence is CASSPLASGHPYNEQFF. The CDR3 DNA reads TGTGCCAGCAGCCCTCTGGCGAGCGGCCACCCCTACAATGAGCAGTTCTTC.

This clone was detected once. This chain connects TRBV19 to TRBJ2-2, with D uncertain. This CDR3 has 14 amino acids. Germline CDR1 and CDR2: LNHDA and SQIVND (reference sequence). Trimming removed 6 bases at V and 0 bases at J, with 8 bases between. The CDR3 sequence is CASRRSANTGELFF. For the CDR3, the DNA is TGTGCCAGTAGGCGCAGCGCGAACACCGGGGAGCTGTTTTTT.

J is TRBJ2-1 and V is TRBV10-3; 10 bases fit TRBD2. This CDR3 comprises 20 residues. The ends lost 3 bases at V and 1 base at J; junction bases unmatched: 15. Germline CDR1 reads ENHRY; CDR2 reads SYGVKD. The DNA for the CDR3 is TGTGCCATCAGTGACCCGGGGTTACCTAGCGGGGGCTCATCCTACAATGAGCAGTTCTTC. Translated: CAISDPGLPSGGSSYNEQFF.

This clone has just a few counts. The rearrangement joins TRBV5-1 to TRBJ2-3, with D possibly being TRBD1 (5 bases). The length of the CDR3 is 17 residues. Trimming left V 0 bases short and J 5 bases short, with 19 bases between. Germline assignment: CDR1 SGHRS and CDR2 YFSETQ. The CDR3 sequence is CASSLAGGVGVVDTQYF. In nucleotides, the CDR3 is TGCGCCAGCAGCTTGGCTGGCGGTGTAGGGGTGGTAGATACGCAGTATTTT.